These T cell receptor beta chains were read from a single sample in a study of long-term antiretroviral therapy in people with HIV. Libraries were prepared by immunoSEQ multiplex PCR; TCRdb keeps only in-frame clonotypes and omits some of them. Altogether 20,000 to 30,000 clones are present, about 84% being singletons, with the ten largest covering approximately 8.8%. This specimen consisted of unsorted PBMCs, obtained roughly 4.9 years after starting antiretroviral therapy. These receptors were collected from a middle-aged man with HIV. Each CDR3 is given with its conserved first and last residue. Each record gives: clone size, D gene, V gene, J gene, CDR3 DNA, CDR3 protein. A D gene is named only where the DNA matches it firmly. Clone size is stated in some rows and not others, as once, few, many or a class when expanded.

abundance: -; d_gene: -; v_gene: TRBV15; j_gene: TRBJ2-3; CDR3nt: TGTGCCACCAGCAGAGAAGGCCCCTCAACGACAGATACGCAGTATTTT; CDR3aa: CATSREGPSTTDTQYF
abundance: -; d_gene: -; v_gene: TRBV25-1; j_gene: TRBJ1-6; CDR3nt: TGTGCCAGCAGTGAATTGGGGAATTCACCCCTCCACTTT; CDR3aa: CASSELGNSPLHF
abundance: -; d_gene: TRBD1; v_gene: TRBV5-6; j_gene: TRBJ1-5; CDR3nt: TGTGCCAGCAGCCTGCGACCCGGGACAGGGTGGTGGGTCAATCAGCCCCAGCATTTT; CDR3aa: CASSLRPGTGWWVNQPQHF
abundance: -; d_gene: TRBD1; v_gene: TRBV25-1; j_gene: TRBJ2-2; CDR3nt: TGTGCCACCCAGGACAGGGTGGCGAACACCGGGGAGCTGTTTTTT; CDR3aa: CATQDRVANTGELFF
abundance: -; d_gene: TRBD2; v_gene: TRBV18; j_gene: TRBJ2-3; CDR3nt: TGTGCCAGCTCATCCGGGACTAGCGGGCAGGTGAATACGCAGTATTTT; CDR3aa: CASSSGTSGQVNTQYF
abundance: once; d_gene: TRBD2; v_gene: TRBV10-3; j_gene: TRBJ2-7; CDR3nt: TGTGCCACAGTAACTAGCGGGAGTTCTTACGAGCAGTACTTC; CDR3aa: CATVTSGSSYEQYF
abundance: -; d_gene: TRBD1; v_gene: TRBV6-1; j_gene: TRBJ1-4; CDR3nt: TGTGCCAGCAGTGACGGACAGGGGAATGAAAAACTGTTTTTT; CDR3aa: CASSDGQGNEKLFF
abundance: -; d_gene: -; v_gene: TRBV19; j_gene: TRBJ2-3; CDR3nt: TGTGCCAGTAGGATGCGGGACCCTTGGGACACAGATACGCAGTATTTT; CDR3aa: CASRMRDPWDTDTQYF
abundance: -; d_gene: -; v_gene: TRBV19; j_gene: TRBJ2-7; CDR3nt: TGTGCCAGTAGTAAGGGACCCCGAGGGCACGAGCAGTACTTC; CDR3aa: CASSKGPRGHEQYF
abundance: few; d_gene: -; v_gene: TRBV7-9; j_gene: TRBJ1-4; CDR3nt: TGTGCCAGCAGCTTTCTGGCAACTAATGAAAAACTGTTTTTT; CDR3aa: CASSFLATNEKLFF
abundance: -; d_gene: -; v_gene: TRBV5-1; j_gene: TRBJ2-1; CDR3nt: TGCGCCAGCACCTTAACAGGAATCAATGAGCAGTTCTTC; CDR3aa: CASTLTGINEQFF
abundance: -; d_gene: -; v_gene: TRBV15; j_gene: TRBJ1-6; CDR3nt: TGTGCCACTCGCGCAGGGCTGAATTCACCCCTCCACTTT; CDR3aa: CATRAGLNSPLHF
abundance: -; d_gene: -; v_gene: TRBV4-1; j_gene: TRBJ2-4; CDR3nt: TGCGCCAGCAGCCAAGGTCCAGGCAAAAACATTCAGTACTTC; CDR3aa: CASSQGPGKNIQYF
abundance: -; d_gene: -; v_gene: TRBV29-1; j_gene: TRBJ2-3; CDR3nt: TGCAGCGTTGACTTCGGCACAGATACGCAGTATTTT; CDR3aa: CSVDFGTDTQYF
abundance: -; d_gene: -; v_gene: TRBV9; j_gene: TRBJ2-6; CDR3nt: TGTGCCAGCAGCCCCCGACAGCTCCTGGGGGCCAACGTCCTGACTTTC; CDR3aa: CASSPRQLLGANVLTF
abundance: -; d_gene: -; v_gene: TRBV7-3; j_gene: TRBJ2-3; CDR3nt: TGTGCCAGCAGCAACAGAGGCGACACAGATACGCAGTATTTT; CDR3aa: CASSNRGDTDTQYF